This T cell receptor beta chain came from a study of regulatory T cells in long-lasting Graves disease. The CDR3 extends over 15 amino acids. Germline CDR1 reads MNHNS; CDR2 reads SASEGT. Losses at the gene ends were 2 bases for V and 2 bases for J; bases not matched to a gene: 3. Time point here: newly diagnosed GD, antithyroid drugs for less than 3 months. PBMC RNA served as the TCR library source. This clonotype appeared many times. Combining iRepertoire HTBI primers with Arm-PCR of CDR3 regions, the authors built TCR beta libraries. A single record per CDR3 protein comes from TCRdb applying MiXCR to the multiplex PCR reads. In the table there are about 470,000 distinct CDR3 sequences, 15% of which are singletons. The same data also went into a second study, on T cells in Graves' hyperthyroidism and ophthalmopathy.

The chain recombines TRBV6-1 with TRBJ1-5, with 7 nucleotides matching TRBD1. The sample was peripheral blood mononuclear cells (PBMCs), taken at new diagnosis, from a patient treated with antithyroid drugs. This sequence was found in a woman aged 25 to 39 with Graves disease. The DNA of the CDR3 is TGTGCCAGCAGTGAACGACAGGGCGGCAATCAGCCCCAGCATTTT. Translating it yields CASSERQGGNQPQHF.